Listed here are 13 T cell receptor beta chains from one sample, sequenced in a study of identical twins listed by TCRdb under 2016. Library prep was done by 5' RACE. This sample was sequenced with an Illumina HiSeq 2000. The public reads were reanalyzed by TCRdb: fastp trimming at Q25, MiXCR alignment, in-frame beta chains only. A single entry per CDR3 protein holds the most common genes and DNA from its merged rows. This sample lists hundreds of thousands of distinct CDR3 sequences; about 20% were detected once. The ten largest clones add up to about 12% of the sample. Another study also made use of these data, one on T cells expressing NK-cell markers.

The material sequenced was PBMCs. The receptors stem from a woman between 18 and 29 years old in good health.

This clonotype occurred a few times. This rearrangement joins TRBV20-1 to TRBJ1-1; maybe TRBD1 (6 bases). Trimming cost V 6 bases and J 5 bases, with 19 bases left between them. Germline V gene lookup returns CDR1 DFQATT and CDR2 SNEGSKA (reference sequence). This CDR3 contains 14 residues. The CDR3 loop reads CSASEGGRETEAFF. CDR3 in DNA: TGCAGTGCCTCAGAGGGGGGGCGGGAGACTGAAGCTTTCTTT.

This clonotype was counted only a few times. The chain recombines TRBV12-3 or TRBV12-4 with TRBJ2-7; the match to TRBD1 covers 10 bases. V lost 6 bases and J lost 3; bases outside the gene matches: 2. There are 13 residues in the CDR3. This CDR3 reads CASSGTGDYEQYF. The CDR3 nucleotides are TGTGCCAGCAGCGGGACAGGGGACTACGAGCAGTACTTC.

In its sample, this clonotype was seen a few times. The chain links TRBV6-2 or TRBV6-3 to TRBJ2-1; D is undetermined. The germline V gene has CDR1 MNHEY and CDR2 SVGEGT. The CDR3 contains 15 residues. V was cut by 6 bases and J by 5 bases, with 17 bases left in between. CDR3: CASSRHRLPHNEQFF. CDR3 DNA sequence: TGTGCCAGCAGCCGCCATAGGCTTCCACACAATGAGCAGTTCTTC.

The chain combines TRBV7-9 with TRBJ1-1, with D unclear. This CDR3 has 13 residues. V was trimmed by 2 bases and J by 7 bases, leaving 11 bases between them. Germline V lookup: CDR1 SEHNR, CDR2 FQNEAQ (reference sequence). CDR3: CASSLNERVEAFF. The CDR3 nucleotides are TGTGCCAGCAGCTTAAATGAACGAGTTGAAGCTTTCTTT.

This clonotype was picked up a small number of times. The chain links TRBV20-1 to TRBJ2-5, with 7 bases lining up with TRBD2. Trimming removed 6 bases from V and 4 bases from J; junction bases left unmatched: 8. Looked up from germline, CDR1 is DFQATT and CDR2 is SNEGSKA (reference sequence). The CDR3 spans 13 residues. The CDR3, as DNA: TGCAGTGCCCCCCCCGGGGGGTTAGAGACCCAGTACTTC. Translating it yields CSAPPGGLETQYF.

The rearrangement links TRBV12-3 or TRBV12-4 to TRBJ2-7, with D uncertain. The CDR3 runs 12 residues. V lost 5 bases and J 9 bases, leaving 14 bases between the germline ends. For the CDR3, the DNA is TGTGCCAGCAGTCTCACCTCAATAGGGCAGTACTTC. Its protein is CASSLTSIGQYF.

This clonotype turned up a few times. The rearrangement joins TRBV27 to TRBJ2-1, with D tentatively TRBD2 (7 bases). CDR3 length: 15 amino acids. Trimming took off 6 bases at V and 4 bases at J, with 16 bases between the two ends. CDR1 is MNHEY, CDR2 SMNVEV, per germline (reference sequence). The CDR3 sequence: CASRGGAYAYNEQFF. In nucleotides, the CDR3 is TGTGCCAGCAGGGGGGGGGCCTATGCGTACAATGAGCAGTTCTTC.

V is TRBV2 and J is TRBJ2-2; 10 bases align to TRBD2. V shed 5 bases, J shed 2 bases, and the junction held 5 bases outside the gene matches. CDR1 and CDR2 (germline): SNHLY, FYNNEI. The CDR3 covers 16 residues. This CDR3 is CASSFLAGGNTGELFF. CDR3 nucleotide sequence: TGTGCCAGCAGTTTTTTAGCGGGGGGCAACACCGGGGAGCTGTTTTTT.

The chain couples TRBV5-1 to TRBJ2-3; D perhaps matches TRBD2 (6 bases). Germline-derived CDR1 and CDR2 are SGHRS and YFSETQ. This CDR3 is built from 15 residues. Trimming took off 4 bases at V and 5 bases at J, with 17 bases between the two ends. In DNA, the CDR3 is TGCGCCAGCAGCCTTCCCGGGACTCGAGTAGATACGCAGTATTTT. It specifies CASSLPGTRVDTQYF. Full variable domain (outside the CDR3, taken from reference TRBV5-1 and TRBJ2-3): KAGVTQTPRYLIKTRGQQVTLSCSPISGHRSVSWYQQTPGQGLQFLFEYFSETQRNKGNFPGRFSGRQFSNSRSEMNVSTLELGDSALYLCASSLPGTRVDTQYFGPGTRLTVL.

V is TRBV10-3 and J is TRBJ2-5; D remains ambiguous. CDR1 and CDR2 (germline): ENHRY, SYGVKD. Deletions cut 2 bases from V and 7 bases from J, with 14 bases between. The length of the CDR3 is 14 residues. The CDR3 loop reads CAISETGGDATQYF. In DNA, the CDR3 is TGTGCCATCAGTGAGACTGGCGGTGACGCGACCCAGTACTTC.

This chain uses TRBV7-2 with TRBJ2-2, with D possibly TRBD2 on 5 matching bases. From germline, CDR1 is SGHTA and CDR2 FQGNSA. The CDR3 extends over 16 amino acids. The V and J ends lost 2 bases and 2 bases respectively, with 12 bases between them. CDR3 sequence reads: CASSLLEVPNTGELFF. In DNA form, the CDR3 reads TGTGCCAGCAGCTTATTGGAGGTCCCAAACACCGGGGAGCTGTTTTTT. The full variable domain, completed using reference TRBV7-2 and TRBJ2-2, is GAGVSQSPSNKVTEKGKDVELRCDPISGHTALYWYRQSLGQGLEFLIYFQGNSAPDKSGLPSDRFSAERTGGSVSTLTIQRTQQEDSAVYLCASSLLEVPNTGELFFGEGSRLTVL.

CDR3 coding DNA: TGTGCCGCTTCAGTCGGGGGGCTCAATGAGCAGTTCTTC. The encoded protein is CAASVGGLNEQFF. V and J are TRBV25-1 and TRBJ2-1, with D possibly TRBD2 on 7 matching bases. V lost 11 bases and J 6 bases, leaving 17 bases between the germline ends. There are 13 residues in the CDR3. Germline assignment: CDR1 MGHDK and CDR2 SYGVNS. Full variable domain (outside the CDR3, taken from reference TRBV25-1 and TRBJ2-1): EADIYQTPRYLVIGTGKKITLECSQTMGHDKMYWYQQDPGMELHLIHYSYGVNSTEKGDLSSESTVSRIRTEHFPLTLESARPSHTSQYLCAASVGGLNEQFFGPGTRLTVL.

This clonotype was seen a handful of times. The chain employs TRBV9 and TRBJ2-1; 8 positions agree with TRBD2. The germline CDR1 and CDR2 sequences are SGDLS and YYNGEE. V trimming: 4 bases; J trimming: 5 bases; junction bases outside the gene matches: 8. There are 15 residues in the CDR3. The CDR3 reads CASSRGGRHNNEQFF. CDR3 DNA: TGTGCCAGCAGCCGAGGCGGGAGGCACAACAATGAGCAGTTCTTC.